The 4 T cell receptor beta chains reported below all come from one sample, sequenced in a study of cytomegalovirus exposure and HLA in healthy donors. The PCR ran on 60 Vbeta and 13 Jbeta primers. Assay used: immunoSEQ multiplex PCR; TCRdb lists only in-frame clones, some missing. The data hold 200,000 to 250,000 clones, with 65% to 80% observed a single time. Material for sequencing was PBMCs. The receptors were gathered from a man between 45 and 60 years old in good health and CMV-seronegative.

The gene calls are TRBV13 and TRBJ2-5; tentatively, D is TRBD2 (5 bases). The V end was cut by 5 bases, the J end by 5 bases, with 9 bases between. CDR1 and CDR2 from the germline V gene are PRHDT and FYEKMQ (reference sequence). CDR3 size: 12 residues. The DNA for the CDR3 is TGTGCCAGCAGCCCGTTAGCGGAGACCCAGTACTTC. Protein sequence: CASSPLAETQYF. Full variable domain (remainder filled in from reference TRBV13 and TRBJ2-5): AAGVIQSPRHLIKEKRETATLKCYPIPRHDTVYWYQQGPGQDPQFLISFYEKMQSDKGSIPDRFSAQQFSDYHSELNMSSLELGDSALYFCASSPLAETQYFGPGTRLLVL.

The genes are TRBV14 and TRBJ1-1; D not certain. The ends were cut back, 4 bases at V and 3 bases at J, with 12 bases in the middle. Germline V gene data show CDR1 as SGHDN and CDR2 as FVKESK. The CDR3 length is 14 residues. The DNA of the CDR3 is TGTGCCAGCAGCCCAATTCAACGGGACACTGAAGCTTTCTTT. Residues: CASSPIQRDTEAFF.

The V gene is TRBV5-5, the J gene TRBJ2-5, with 8 bases fitting TRBD1. Germline V gene sequence: CDR1 SGHKS, CDR2 YYEKEE (reference sequence). V shed 2 bases and J 5 bases; nucleotides not matched to a gene: 5. This CDR3 comprises 14 residues. The CDR3: CASSFQGARETQYF. CDR3 DNA: TGTGCCAGCAGCTTTCAGGGGGCGCGGGAGACCCAGTACTTC.

The chain combines TRBV7-3 with TRBJ2-1, with 11 bases identical to TRBD2. Trimming at V came to 5 bases and at J to 10 bases, leaving 10 bases not matched to a gene. This CDR3 spans 15 amino acids. CDR1 is SGHTA and CDR2 is FQGTGA in the germline V gene. CDR3 sequence: CASSPTSGATGEQFF. As DNA, the CDR3 is TGTGCCAGCAGCCCGACTAGCGGGGCTACAGGGGAGCAGTTCTTC.